A selection of T cell receptor beta chains follows, all from one sample in a study of blood T cell repertoires in COVID-19. This table comes from immunoSEQ multiplex PCR, and its TCRdb copy is limited to in-frame clones, with some not included. Here the sample spans a few hundred thousand clones, roughly nine tenths being singletons. The sequenced sample was peripheral blood. Receptor source: a woman aged 45 to 65 with acute or convalescent COVID-19. The CDR3 runs from the conserved cysteine through the conserved F or W. Fields, in order: V gene, CDR3 protein.

v_gene: TRBV7-2
CDR3aa: CASSSRLAGYTDTQYF

v_gene: TRBV24-1
CDR3aa: CATSDLSYTEAFF

v_gene: TRBV5-6
CDR3aa: CASSPTTGKANQPQHF

v_gene: TRBV7-2
CDR3aa: CASSYRAVGTDTQYF

v_gene: TRBV27
CDR3aa: CASSPSGSYYGYTF

v_gene: TRBV2
CDR3aa: CASSTTDISADTQYF

v_gene: TRBV25-1
CDR3aa: CAGGDDRTDTQYF

v_gene: TRBV5-4
CDR3aa: CASSAKGEPNEQFF

v_gene: TRBV5-1
CDR3aa: CASSAGQPQETQYF

v_gene: TRBV5-8
CDR3aa: CASSRTPGLQQYF

v_gene: TRBV7-8
CDR3aa: CASRKQGLLTEAFF

v_gene: TRBV10-3
CDR3aa: CAISASRPYGAAQETQYF

v_gene: TRBV28
CDR3aa: CASSLPGGLETQYF

v_gene: TRBV15
CDR3aa: CATESRYNEKLFF

v_gene: TRBV3-1/TRBV3-2
CDR3aa: CASSQDSGTGGITQYF

v_gene: TRBV3-1/TRBV3-2
CDR3aa: CASSPTSGSWETQYF

v_gene: TRBV7-8
CDR3aa: CASSVDGGRDQTQYF

v_gene: TRBV29-1
CDR3aa: CSVAQGNYGYTF

v_gene: TRBV7-3
CDR3aa: CASSTGQGRAEAFF

v_gene: TRBV9
CDR3aa: CASSGGGKDTQYF

v_gene: TRBV27
CDR3aa: CASSLRLGSEAFF

v_gene: TRBV10-2
CDR3aa: CASSSSGEQYF

v_gene: TRBV4-3
CDR3aa: CASSPGRTDLYGYTF

v_gene: TRBV30
CDR3aa: CAWDPDRSGFNYGYTF

v_gene: TRBV6-1
CDR3aa: CASSEWQTNTEAFF

v_gene: TRBV14
CDR3aa: CASSQDLNTGELFF

v_gene: TRBV9
CDR3aa: CASSGTFGGGRGYTF

v_gene: TRBV7-7
CDR3aa: CASSLGSKLPETQYF

v_gene: TRBV11-3
CDR3aa: CASSLDPGTYEQYF

v_gene: TRBV18
CDR3aa: CASSLLTGTGENTIYF

v_gene: TRBV5-8
CDR3aa: CASSTWTGGPYGYTF

v_gene: TRBV30
CDR3aa: CAWKGRGAYNEQFF

v_gene: TRBV20-1
CDR3aa: CSASSLAAVSSYEQYF

v_gene: TRBV30
CDR3aa: CAWSPRGGAFNQPQHF

v_gene: TRBV7-9
CDR3aa: CASSPVQGYNEQFF

v_gene: TRBV5-1
CDR3aa: CASSLTGGEQFF

v_gene: TRBV25-1
CDR3aa: CASSSGLNQPQHF

v_gene: TRBV5-6
CDR3aa: CASSFGTGLYGYTF

v_gene: TRBV5-4
CDR3aa: CASSSPGQSTGELFF

v_gene: TRBV18
CDR3aa: CASSQAYEQYF

v_gene: TRBV27
CDR3aa: CASSLDNSPNYGYTF

v_gene: TRBV19
CDR3aa: CASSTLISGSETSGGYEQYF

v_gene: TRBV3-1/TRBV3-2
CDR3aa: CASSRRTGAQETQYF

v_gene: TRBV7-9
CDR3aa: CASSPSRWRYTGDEQFF

v_gene: TRBV2
CDR3aa: CASSDLGQGAGANVLTF

v_gene: TRBV9
CDR3aa: CASSVGAGPLHF

v_gene: TRBV4-1
CDR3aa: CASSQTGSGYGYTF

v_gene: TRBV6-5
CDR3aa: CASSYWGEDGYTF

v_gene: TRBV2
CDR3aa: CASSEERGSGYTF